This T cell receptor (beta chain) appears in the sequencing data of a study of T cells in Graves' hyperthyroidism and ophthalmopathy. Study summary: Any treatment followed the collection of peripheral blood at initial diagnosis.

Worth noting for this clonotype: As yet, its antigen is unknown.

The CDR3 regions of TCR beta were amplified from RNA transcripts. HTBI primers were employed in a first-round RT-PCR of the TCR CDR3. TCRdb fed the multiplex PCR reads into MiXCR, producing one record per CDR3 protein. The sample shows hundreds of thousands of distinct CDR3 sequences, around 15% of them seen only once. Exclusion of a patient resulted from uncontrolled infection, other autoimmune disease, pregnancy or lactation. Fresh 10 ml peripheral blood yielded PBMCs. Whole-study findings and limits: Blood held most thyroid clonotypes expanded above 0.001 frequency.

Trimming removed 4 bases at V and 6 bases at J, with 19 bases between. From germline, CDR1 is LGHNA and CDR2 YNFKEQ. CDR3 length: 16 residues. Sequencing used blood. The sequence derives from a woman younger than 30 with Graves' hyperthyroidism. J is TRBJ1-5 and V is TRBV4-2, with D possibly matching TRBD1 (5 bases). CDR3 residues: CASSLLLGEGTQPQHF. DNA of the CDR3: TGTGCCAGCAGCCTCCTTCTGGGGGAGGGTACTCAGCCCCAGCATTTT.